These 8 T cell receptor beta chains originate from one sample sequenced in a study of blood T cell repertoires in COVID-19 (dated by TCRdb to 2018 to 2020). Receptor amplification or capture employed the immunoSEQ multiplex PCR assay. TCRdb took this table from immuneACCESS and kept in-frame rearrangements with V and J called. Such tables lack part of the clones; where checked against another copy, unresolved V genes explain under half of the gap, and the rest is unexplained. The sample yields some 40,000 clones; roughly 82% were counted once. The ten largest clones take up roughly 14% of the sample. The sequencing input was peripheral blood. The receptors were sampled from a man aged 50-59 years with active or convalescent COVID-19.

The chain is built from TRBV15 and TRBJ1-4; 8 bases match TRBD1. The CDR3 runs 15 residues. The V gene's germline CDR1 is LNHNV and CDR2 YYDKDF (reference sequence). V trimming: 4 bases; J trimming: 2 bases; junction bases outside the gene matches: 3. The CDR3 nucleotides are TGTGCCACCAGCAAAAACAGGGGGACTAATGAAAAACTGTTTTTT. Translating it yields CATSKNRGTNEKLFF.

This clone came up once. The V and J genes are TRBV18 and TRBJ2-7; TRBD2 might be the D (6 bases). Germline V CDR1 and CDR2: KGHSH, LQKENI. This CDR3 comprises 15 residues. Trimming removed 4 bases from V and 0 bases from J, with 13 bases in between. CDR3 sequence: CASSRRGSTSYEQYF. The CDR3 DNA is TGTGCCAGCTCACGGCGGGGTAGTACCTCCTACGAGCAGTACTTC.

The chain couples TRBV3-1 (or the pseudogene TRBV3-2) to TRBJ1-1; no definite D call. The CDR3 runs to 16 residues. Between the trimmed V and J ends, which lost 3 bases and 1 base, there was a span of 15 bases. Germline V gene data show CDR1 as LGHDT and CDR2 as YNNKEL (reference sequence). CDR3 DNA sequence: TGTGCCAGCAGCCAGGGTGCCAGGTTAGGGAACACTGAAGCTTTCTTT. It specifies CASSQGARLGNTEAFF.

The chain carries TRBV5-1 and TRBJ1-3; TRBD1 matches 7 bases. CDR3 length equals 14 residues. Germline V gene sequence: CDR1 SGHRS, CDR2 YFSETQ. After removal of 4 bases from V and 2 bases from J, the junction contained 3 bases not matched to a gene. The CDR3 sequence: CASSPGGPGNTIYF. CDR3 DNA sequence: TGCGCCAGCAGCCCAGGGGGTCCTGGAAACACCATATATTTT.

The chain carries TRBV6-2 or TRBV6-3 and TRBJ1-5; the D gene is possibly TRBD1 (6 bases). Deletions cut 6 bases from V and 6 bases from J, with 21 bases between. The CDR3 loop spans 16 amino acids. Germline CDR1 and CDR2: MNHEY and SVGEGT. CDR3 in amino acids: CASSTWRRGGGQPQHF. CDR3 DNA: TGTGCCAGCAGCACGTGGAGGAGGGGGGGAGGTCAGCCCCAGCATTTT.

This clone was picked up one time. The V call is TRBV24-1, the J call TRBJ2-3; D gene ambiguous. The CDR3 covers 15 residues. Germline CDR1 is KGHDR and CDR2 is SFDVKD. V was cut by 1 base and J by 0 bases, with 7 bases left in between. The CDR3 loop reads CATSDFPSSTDTQYF. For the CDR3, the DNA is TGTGCCACCAGTGATTTTCCCAGTAGCACAGATACGCAGTATTTT.

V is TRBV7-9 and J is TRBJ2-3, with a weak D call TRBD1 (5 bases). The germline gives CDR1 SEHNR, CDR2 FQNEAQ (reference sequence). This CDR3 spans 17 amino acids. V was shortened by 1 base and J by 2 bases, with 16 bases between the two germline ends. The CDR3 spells CASSLGFQGIDTDTQYF. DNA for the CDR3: TGTGCCAGCAGCTTAGGGTTTCAGGGAATTGACACAGATACGCAGTATTTT. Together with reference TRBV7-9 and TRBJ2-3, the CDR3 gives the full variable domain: DTGVSQNPRHKITKRGQNVTFRCDPISEHNRLYWYRQTLGQGPEFLTYFQNEAQLEKSRLLSDRFSAERPKGSFSTLEIQRTEQGDSAMYLCASSLGFQGIDTDTQYFGPGTRLTVL.

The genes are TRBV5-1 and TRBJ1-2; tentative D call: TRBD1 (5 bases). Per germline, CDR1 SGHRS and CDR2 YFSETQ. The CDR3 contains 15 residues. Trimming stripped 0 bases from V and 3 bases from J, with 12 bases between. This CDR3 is CASSLGGAEDYGYTF. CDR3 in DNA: TGCGCCAGCAGCTTGGGTGGGGCGGAAGACTATGGCTACACCTTC.